The 22 T cell receptor beta chains below all came from one sample that was sequenced in a study of CD8 T cells in Susac syndrome. Random hexamers were used to reverse transcribe an amount of about 0.45 to 1 ug RNA. TCRdb reprocessed the immunoSEQ multiplex PCR reads with MiXCR, giving one entry per CDR3 protein. The sample has under 200,000 distinct CDR3 sequences; 90% to 95% are singletons. Sequenced input: CD4+ T cells from PBMCs. These receptors were collected from a human donor with Susac syndrome.

In this sample, this clonotype turned up once. This rearrangement joins TRBV5-4 to TRBJ1-2; 7 bases map to TRBD1. After removal of 0 bases from V and 4 bases from J, the junction contained 6 bases not matched to a gene. The CDR3 extends over 15 amino acids. CDR1 SGHNT and CDR2 YYREEE come from the germline V gene (reference sequence). The CDR3 DNA reads as TGTGCCAGCAGCTTGGCCAGGGACAGCCTCTATGGCTACACCTTC. Protein: CASSLARDSLYGYTF.

This chain joins TRBV20-1 and TRBJ2-1; D is ambiguous. The CDR3 loop spans 13 amino acids. V was cut by 5 bases and J by 2 bases, with 10 bases left in between. Per germline, CDR1 DFQATT and CDR2 SNEGSKA (reference sequence). In nucleotides, the CDR3 is TGCAGTGCTGTGGATAACCCCTACAATGAGCAGTTCTTC. This translates into CSAVDNPYNEQFF.

This chain uses TRBV9 with TRBJ2-2, with 9 bases fitting TRBD2. The CDR3 is 17 residues long. CDR1 SGDLS and CDR2 YYNGEE come from the germline V gene. V lost 1 base to trimming and J lost 2 bases; unmatched junction nucleotides: 6. CDR3 loop: CASSVSSLAGNTGELFF. The DNA for the CDR3 is TGTGCCAGCAGCGTATCTTCACTAGCGGGCAACACCGGGGAGCTGTTTTTT.

V and J are TRBV7-2 and TRBJ1-1; 7 bases are a match to TRBD1. The V segment lost 5 bases and the J segment 10 bases; nucleotides outside the gene matches: 7. In germline, CDR1 is SGHTA, CDR2 FQGNSA. The CDR3 has 12 amino acids. CDR3 in amino acids: CASSPRDRGAFF. In DNA form, the CDR3 reads TGTGCCAGCAGCCCCCGGGACAGAGGAGCTTTCTTT.

The genes are TRBV3-1 and TRBJ2-5; 7 bases fit TRBD2. The CDR3 sequence is 15 residues long. Germline V CDR1 and CDR2: LGHDT, YNNKEL (reference sequence). J was trimmed by 0 bases and V by 4 bases; bases with no gene match: 5. The CDR3 DNA follows: TGTGCCAGCAGCCCCTTAAGCGGGAACCAAGAGACCCAGTACTTC. It translates to CASSPLSGNQETQYF.

V is TRBV6-1 and J is TRBJ2-1, with 8 positions matching TRBD2. The CDR3 has 13 amino acids. J lost 2 bases, V lost 6 bases, and 0 bases had no gene match. Germline V gene data show CDR1 as MNHNS and CDR2 as SASEGT. The DNA of the CDR3 is TGTGCCAGCAGGGGACTAGCCTACAATGAGCAGTTCTTC. Translated, it gives CASRGLAYNEQFF.

J is TRBJ1-5 and V is TRBV2; no clear D. V was cut by 4 bases and J by 7 bases, with 11 bases left in between. Germline CDR1 SNHLY, CDR2 FYNNEI. This CDR3 has 13 residues. CDR3 nucleotide sequence: TGTGCCAGCAGTGCGGGGAACGAACAGCCCCAGCATTTT. It specifies CASSAGNEQPQHF.

V gene TRBV7-9 combines with J gene TRBJ1-3; D uncertain. V was clipped by 4 bases and J by 8 bases, with 6 bases between them. CDR1 and CDR2 from the germline V gene are SEHNR and FQNEAQ (reference sequence). This CDR3 contains 11 residues. Here the CDR3 DNA reads TGTGCCAGCAGCTACCTGGACACCATATATTTT. The encoded protein is CASSYLDTIYF. Filled out from reference TRBV7-9 and TRBJ1-3, the complete variable domain reads DTGVSQNPRHKITKRGQNVTFRCDPISEHNRLYWYRQTLGQGPEFLTYFQNEAQLEKSRLLSDRFSAERPKGSFSTLEIQRTEQGDSAMYLCASSYLDTIYFGEGSWLTVV.

The rearrangement joins TRBV6-2 or TRBV6-3 to TRBJ2-1; the match to TRBD1 covers 10 bases. The V segment lost 10 bases and the J segment 8 bases; nucleotides outside the gene matches: 11. The CDR3 loop spans 14 amino acids. Per the germline V gene, CDR1 is MNHEY and CDR2 is SVGEGT. The DNA for the CDR3 is TGTGCCACCGAGCGGGACAGGGGCTTCTATGAGCAGTTCTTC. Its protein product is CATERDRGFYEQFF.

The chain is built from TRBV20-1 and TRBJ1-3; possibly TRBD1 for D (5 bases). CDR1 is DFQATT, CDR2 SNEGSKA, per germline (reference sequence). The CDR3 is 13 residues long. Trimming removed 6 bases from V and 2 bases from J, with 11 bases in between. The CDR3 here is CSAFQGTGNTIYF. CDR3 nucleotide sequence: TGCAGTGCGTTTCAGGGAACTGGAAACACCATATATTTT.

This chain uses TRBV18 with TRBJ1-1; D unresolved. The CDR3 is 13 residues long. Germline assignment: CDR1 KGHSH and CDR2 LQKENI. V shed 2 bases and J shed 5 bases, with 9 bases lying between them. CDR3 coding DNA: TGTGCCAGCTCACCAGTGGGAGGGACTGAAGCTTTCTTT. Its translation is CASSPVGGTEAFF.

The CDR3 spells CASSSGTGVGKLFF. The CDR3 coding sequence is TGTGCCAGCAGTTCCGGGACAGGGGTAGGGAAACTGTTTTTT. The chain is built from TRBV6-2 or TRBV6-3 and TRBJ1-4; 10 nucleotides align to TRBD1. With 4 bases clipped from V and 11 bases from J, the junction kept 7 bases outside the gene matches. Germline values: CDR1 MNHEY, CDR2 SVGEGT. The CDR3 consists of 14 residues.

The chain combines TRBV7-3 with TRBJ2-5, with D perhaps TRBD2 (6 bases). CDR3 length: 15 amino acids. Germline CDR1 SGHTA, CDR2 FQGTGA. V lost 5 bases, J lost 1 base, and 14 bases lay in between. The CDR3 DNA reads TGTGCCAGCAGCCAATCCGGGACTTCCCAAGAGACCCAGTACTTC. This gives the protein CASSQSGTSQETQYF.

The chain is built from TRBV7-8 and TRBJ2-7, with no clear D. The CDR3 sequence is 11 residues long. CDR1 and CDR2 (germline): SGHVS, FQNEAQ. The V and J ends lost 10 bases and 1 base respectively, with 8 bases between them. The CDR3 DNA reads as TGTGCCACCGTTCAATCCTACGAGCAGTACTTC. This translates into CATVQSYEQYF.

This clonotype was seen only a few times. The chain employs TRBV12-3 or TRBV12-4 and TRBJ2-7; D could derive from TRBD1 or TRBD2 (5 bases each). The CDR3 sequence is 12 residues long. Trimming removed 3 bases from V and 3 bases from J, with 6 bases in between. CDR3 loop: CASSFGGYEQYF. CDR3 nucleotides: TGTGCCAGCAGTTTTGGGGGCTACGAGCAGTACTTC.

The rearrangement uses TRBV5-6 and TRBJ2-6; perhaps TRBD2 as D (6 bases). V was clipped by 4 bases and J by 4 bases, with 21 bases between them. CDR1 and CDR2 (germline): SGHDT, YYEEEE. The CDR3 totals 18 residues. The CDR3 spells CASSPPAGGGKGANVLTF. In DNA form, the CDR3 reads TGTGCCAGCAGCCCCCCCGCTGGAGGAGGGAAGGGGGCCAACGTCCTGACTTTC.

V and J are TRBV20-1 and TRBJ1-2; D unresolved. The V and J ends lost 5 bases and 4 bases respectively, with 5 bases between them. CDR1 DFQATT and CDR2 SNEGSKA come from the germline V gene (reference sequence). This CDR3 has 10 residues. DNA of the CDR3: TGCAGTGCTCGCGCCTATGGCTACACCTTC. It yields the protein CSARAYGYTF.

The genes are TRBV7-8 and TRBJ2-3, with D unresolved. The V and J ends lost 1 base and 1 base respectively, with 18 bases between them. The CDR3 is made up of 18 amino acids. From germline, CDR1 is SGHVS and CDR2 FQNEAQ. CDR3 sequence (DNA): TGTGCCAGCAGCTTAGTTGTCCTTACGACGTCTCGCACAGATACGCAGTATTTT. It is translated as CASSLVVLTTSRTDTQYF.

The V gene is TRBV28, the J gene TRBJ2-2; TRBD2 agrees at 11 bases. Germline V gives CDR1 MDHEN, CDR2 SYDVKM. V shed 3 bases and J 0 bases; nucleotides not matched to a gene: 6. This CDR3 contains 18 residues. CDR3 sequence reads: CASSFRLGLAANTGELFF. DNA for the CDR3: TGTGCCAGCAGTTTTCGTCTGGGACTAGCGGCGAACACCGGGGAGCTGTTTTTT.

The chain employs TRBV7-3 and TRBJ1-6, with unresolved D. The CDR3 runs to 15 residues. V shed 2 bases and J shed 9 bases, with 14 bases lying between them. Germline CDR1 reads SGHTA; CDR2 reads FQGTGA. CDR3 region: CASSLLGNRGSPLHF. The CDR3 coding sequence is TGTGCCAGCAGCTTATTGGGCAATCGCGGTTCACCCCTCCACTTT.

This clonotype has just one count. The rearrangement uses TRBV9 and TRBJ2-7, with 16 bases matching TRBD2. The CDR3 has 15 residues. With 3 bases clipped from V and 4 bases from J, the junction kept 1 base outside the gene matches. Germline assignment: CDR1 SGDLS and CDR2 YYNGEE. The CDR3 loop is CASSEGLAGGYEQYF. CDR3 in DNA: TGTGCCAGCAGCGAGGGACTAGCGGGAGGGTACGAGCAGTACTTC.

The sample holds one count of this clonotype. The V and J genes are TRBV29-1 and TRBJ2-5, with TRBD2 identical over 14 bases. With V trimmed by 6 bases and J by 4 bases, 7 bases remained unmatched. Germline CDR1 and CDR2: SQVTM and ANQGSEA. This CDR3 region has 15 residues. The CDR3 sequence is CSVTPGLAGGETQYF. In nucleotides, the CDR3 is TGCAGCGTCACCCCAGGACTAGCGGGAGGAGAGACCCAGTACTTC.